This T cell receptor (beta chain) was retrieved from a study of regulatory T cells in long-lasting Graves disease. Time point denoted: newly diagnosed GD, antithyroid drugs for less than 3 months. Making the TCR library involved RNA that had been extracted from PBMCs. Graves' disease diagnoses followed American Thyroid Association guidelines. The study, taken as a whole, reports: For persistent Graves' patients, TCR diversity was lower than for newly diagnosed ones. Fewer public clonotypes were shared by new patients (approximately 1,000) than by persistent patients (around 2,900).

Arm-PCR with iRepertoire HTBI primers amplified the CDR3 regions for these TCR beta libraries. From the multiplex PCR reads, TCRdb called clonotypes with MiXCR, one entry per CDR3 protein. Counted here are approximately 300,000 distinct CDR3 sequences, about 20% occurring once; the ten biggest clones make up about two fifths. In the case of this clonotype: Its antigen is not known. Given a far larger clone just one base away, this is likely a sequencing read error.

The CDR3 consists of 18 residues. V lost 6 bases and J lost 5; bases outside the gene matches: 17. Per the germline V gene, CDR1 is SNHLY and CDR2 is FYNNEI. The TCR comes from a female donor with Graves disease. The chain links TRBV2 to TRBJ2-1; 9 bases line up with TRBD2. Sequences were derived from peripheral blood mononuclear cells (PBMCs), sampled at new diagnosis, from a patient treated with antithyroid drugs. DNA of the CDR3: TGTGCCAGCAGCTTAGGGACTGGAGGACTAGCGACCAACAATGAGCAGTTCTTC. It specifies CASSLGTGGLATNNEQFF.